These 14 T cell receptor beta chains were all obtained from the same sample, sequenced in a study of monozygotic twins with inflammatory bowel disease. TCRdb re-called the 5' RACE reads, yielding one record per CDR3 amino acid sequence without DNA. This sample's table has fewer than 350,000 distinct CDR3 sequences. Sequenced input: blood. These receptors came from a human donor with ulcerative colitis or Crohn's disease, or a healthy co-twin of an affected twin (not recorded which).

J is TRBJ2-7 and V is TRBV12-3 or TRBV12-4; the D gene TCRdb calls, TRBD1, cannot be checked with no DNA. The CDR3 contains 12 residues. This chain's CDR3 is CASTRGPDEQYF.

J is TRBJ2-2 and V is TRBV12-3 or TRBV12-4; the TCRdb call, TRBD1, lacks DNA for checking. The CDR3 consists of 16 residues. The CDR3 protein is CASSFPRAGTPGELFF.

The chain is built from TRBV5-1 and TRBJ1-1; the D call from TCRdb, TRBD1, cannot be confirmed without DNA. Germline CDR1 reads SGHRS; CDR2 reads YFSETQ. The CDR3 is 18 amino acids. CDR3 sequence reads: CASSLFSARGPGDTEAFF.

V gene TRBV19 combines with J gene TRBJ1-5; TCRdb's D gene call, TRBD1, goes unchecked for lack of DNA. The CDR3 is 15 amino acids. Germline V gene data show CDR1 as LNHDA and CDR2 as SQIVND (reference sequence). The CDR3 is CASREPGQGNQPQHF. Full variable domain (rest looked up from reference TRBV19 and TRBJ1-5): DGGITQSPKYLFRKEGQNVTLSCEQNLNHDAMYWYRQDPGQGLRLIYYSQIVNDFQKGDIAEGYSVSREKKESFPLTVTSAQKNPTAFYLCASREPGQGNQPQHFGDGTRLSIL.

This chain connects TRBV5-5 to TRBJ2-1; TCRdb proposes TRBD1, but this gene call is untestable without DNA. Per the germline V gene, CDR1 is SGHKS and CDR2 is YYEKEE (reference sequence). The CDR3 has 15 amino acids. The CDR3 here is CASSTARSSYNEQFF.

The chain employs TRBV28 and TRBJ2-7; lacking DNA, the TRBD2 call made by TCRdb goes unchecked. The CDR3 consists of 14 residues. Germline assignment: CDR1 MDHEN and CDR2 SYDVKM. CDR3 sequence reads: CASSLGGKSYEQYF.

This chain connects TRBV20-1 to TRBJ2-7; the TCRdb call, TRBD1, lacks DNA for checking. The CDR3 spans 15 residues. Germline values: CDR1 DFQATT, CDR2 SNEGSKA (reference sequence). This chain's CDR3 is CSARGPGQGTYEQYF.

This chain links TRBV30 with TRBJ2-1; TCRdb lists TRBD2, though no DNA is available to test this call. The CDR3 length is 13 residues. The germline V gene has CDR1 GTSNPN and CDR2 SVGIG (reference sequence). CDR3 residues: CAWEKGLAGEQFF. The full variable domain, with the rest looked up from reference TRBV30 and TRBJ2-1, is SQTIHQWPATLVQPVGSPLSLECTVEGTSNPNLYWYRQAAGRGLQLLFYSVGIGQISSEVPQNLSASRPQDRQFILSSKKLLLSDSGFYLCAWEKGLAGEQFFGPGTRLTVL.

V and J are TRBV5-1 and TRBJ2-7; TCRdb indicates TRBD2, and absent DNA this call remains unverified. Germline CDR1 SGHRS, CDR2 YFSETQ. CDR3 length: 13 residues. This chain's CDR3 is CASSPGREGEQYF.

The chain combines TRBV24-1 with TRBJ1-1; there is no DNA to check the TCRdb D call of TRBD1. Germline-derived CDR1 and CDR2 are KGHDR and SFDVKD. There are 12 residues in the CDR3. The CDR3 here is CATSDLGGKLFF.

The chain combines TRBV7-9 with TRBJ2-5; TCRdb designates TRBD2, a call that cannot be tested without DNA. This CDR3 is 15 amino acids long. Germline CDR1 is SEHNR and CDR2 is FQNEAQ (reference sequence). CDR3 residues: CASSLESGGLETQYF.

V is TRBV11-1 and J is TRBJ2-5; TCRdb picks TRBD2, but there is no DNA to check that call. This CDR3 has 18 amino acids. The germline V gene encodes CDR1 SGHAT and CDR2 FQDESV (reference sequence). The CDR3 region is CASSSINPVAGLQETQYF.

V is TRBV20-1 and J is TRBJ2-7; the D call from TCRdb, TRBD2, cannot be confirmed without DNA. The CDR3 totals 16 residues. In germline, CDR1 is DFQATT, CDR2 SNEGSKA (reference sequence). This CDR3 reads CSASPQSGGGTYEQYF.

The chain is built from TRBV6-1 and TRBJ2-7; TCRdb proposes TRBD1, but this gene call is untestable without DNA. From germline, CDR1 is MNHNS and CDR2 SASEGT. This CDR3 comprises 15 residues. This CDR3 is CASRETQGGSYEQYF.